This note documents a single TCR beta chain sequence. The record originates from a study of blood T cell repertoires in COVID-19. The CDR3 consists of 13 residues. In germline, CDR1 is SGHTA, CDR2 FQGNSA. The V and J ends lost 3 bases and 3 bases, in that order; junction bases with no gene match: 2. Data came from immunoSEQ multiplex PCR; TCRdb stores just in-frame clones and leaves some out. The sample carries around 250,000 clones, around 90% recorded once. The TCR was taken from an older woman with active or convalescent COVID-19. The source material was peripheral blood. The chain has TRBV7-2 and TRBJ2-7; TRBD1 matches 7 bases. DNA for the CDR3: TGTGCCAGCAGCTTCGACAGGGACTACGAGCAGTACTTC. Protein product: CASSFDRDYEQYF.